Following are 27 T cell receptor beta chains from one sample sequenced in a study of blood T cell repertoires in COVID-19. Only in-frame clones appear in the TCRdb table, and some are missing; sequencing was by immunoSEQ multiplex PCR. This table has about 300,000 clones, around 84% appearing once. Sequencing was performed on peripheral blood. The receptors come from a man between 65 and 79 years old with acute or convalescent COVID-19.

J is TRBJ1-1 and V is TRBV6-2 or TRBV6-3, with 7 bases fitting TRBD1. Per the germline V gene, CDR1 is MNHEY and CDR2 is SVGEGT. CDR3 length equals 14 residues. The junction had 14 bases not matched to a gene; V was cut back by 6 bases and J by 10 bases. CDR3 region: CASSRGTVPSRAFF. The CDR3, as DNA: TGTGCCAGCAGCCGTGGGACAGTTCCTTCGCGAGCTTTCTTT.

V gene TRBV28 combines with J gene TRBJ1-5; D perhaps matches TRBD1 (6 bases). The V gene lost 6 bases and the J gene lost 5 bases, with 23 bases spanning the gap. CDR1 and CDR2 from the germline V gene are MDHEN and SYDVKM. The CDR3 has 17 residues. Here the CDR3 reads CASSPAQRGGPYQPQHF. The CDR3 DNA reads as TGTGCCAGCAGCCCCGCCCAGAGGGGGGGCCCTTATCAGCCCCAGCATTTT.

This chain joins TRBV11-3 and TRBJ2-3; 10 nucleotides line up with TRBD2. Germline trimming cut 0 bases from V and 4 bases from J; bases unmatched to any gene: 1. This CDR3 spans 15 amino acids. The germline CDR1 and CDR2 sequences are SGHNT and YENEEA. The DNA of the CDR3 is TGTGCCAGCAGCTTAGATGGGACTAGCGCAGATACGCAGTATTTT. Protein sequence: CASSLDGTSADTQYF.

The V and J genes are TRBV6-5 and TRBJ1-5; 7 bases line up with TRBD1. The CDR3 is 15 residues long. CDR1 and CDR2 from the germline V gene are MNHEY and SVGAGI. The trim removed 6 bases at V and 2 bases at J, leaving 7 bases unmatched. CDR3 amino acids: CASRAGTDGNQPQHF. The CDR3 DNA follows: TGTGCCAGCAGGGCCGGGACAGATGGCAATCAGCCCCAGCATTTT.

CDR3 sequence reads: CASRRTYSRREGNQPQHF. The DNA for the CDR3 is TGCGCCAGCAGAAGAACCTACTCGAGAAGAGAGGGCAATCAGCCCCAGCATTTT. J is TRBJ1-5 and V is TRBV4-1; D remains unclear. V was pared by 6 bases and J by 2 bases, with 23 bases between. Germline values: CDR1 MGHRA, CDR2 YSYEKL. The CDR3 spans 18 residues.

J is TRBJ1-4 and V is TRBV3-1 (or the pseudogene TRBV3-2); D uncertain. Trimming took 0 bases from V and 8 from J, leaving 10 bases between them. Germline-derived CDR1 and CDR2 are LGHDT and YNNKEL (reference sequence). CDR3 length: 14 amino acids. CDR3 bases: TGTGCCAGCAGCCAAGATCCGGGAGACGAAAAACTGTTTTTT. This translates into CASSQDPGDEKLFF.

This chain links TRBV27 with TRBJ2-7; TRBD2 aligns across 10 bases. The germline gives CDR1 MNHEY, CDR2 SMNVEV (reference sequence). V was pared by 0 bases and J by 3 bases, with 8 bases of the junction left unmatched. The CDR3 runs 17 residues. CDR3 amino acids: CASSLSGLAGAFYEQYF. The CDR3 nucleotides read TGTGCCAGCAGTTTATCGGGGCTAGCGGGAGCTTTCTACGAGCAGTACTTC.

The V and J genes are TRBV2 and TRBJ1-6; TRBD1 might be the D (6 bases). CDR1 and CDR2 (germline): SNHLY, FYNNEI. The CDR3 has 14 residues. The V and J ends lost 4 bases and 10 bases respectively, with 14 bases between them. In DNA, the CDR3 is TGTGCCAGCAGTGGGGTGACAGGCTACTCACCCCTCCACTTT. Translation gives CASSGVTGYSPLHF.

V and J are TRBV4-3 and TRBJ2-7; 8 bases line up with TRBD1. CDR3 length: 16 amino acids. The V and J ends lost 0 bases and 6 bases, in that order; junction bases with no gene match: 10. Germline V lookup: CDR1 LGHNA, CDR2 YSLEER. This chain's CDR3 is CASSQDYLAGGVEQYF. CDR3 in DNA: TGCGCCAGCAGCCAAGATTACTTGGCAGGGGGCGTCGAGCAGTACTTC.

The rearrangement joins TRBV2 to TRBJ1-1; possible D gene TRBD1, 5 bases. The CDR3 is made up of 15 amino acids. Germline CDR1 is SNHLY and CDR2 is FYNNEI. The V and J ends lost 2 bases and 1 base respectively, with 11 bases between them. The CDR3 nucleotides are TGTGCCAGCAGTGAAATGGGGGGGTGGAACACTGAAGCTTTCTTT. Translating it yields CASSEMGGWNTEAFF.

CDR3 sequence: CASSYDRVSGNTIYF. CDR3 in DNA: TGTGCCAGCAGTTACGACAGGGTATCAGGAAACACCATATATTTT. The chain links TRBV6-5 to TRBJ1-3; 7 positions agree with TRBD1. CDR3 length: 15 residues. Germline V CDR1 and CDR2: MNHEY, SVGAGI. V shed 2 bases and J 4 bases; nucleotides not matched to a gene: 5.

V and J are TRBV7-2 and TRBJ2-6; D is uncertain. The CDR3 contains 15 residues. From germline, CDR1 is SGHTA and CDR2 FQGNSA. Trimming removed 5 bases at V and 0 bases at J, with 8 bases between. In DNA, the CDR3 is TGTGCCAGCAGCCCCGTCCGCTCTGGGGCCAACGTCCTGACTTTC. Translated: CASSPVRSGANVLTF.

The V call is TRBV19, the J call TRBJ1-1; D is ambiguous. Germline CDR1 reads LNHDA; CDR2 reads SQIVND (reference sequence). With 8 bases removed from V and 0 bases from J, the gap between germline ends came to 22 bases. The length of the CDR3 is 17 residues. The CDR3 region is CASSTLGSLNMNTEAFF. The CDR3 nucleotides are TGTGCCAGTTCTACCCTGGGGAGTTTAAACATGAACACTGAAGCTTTCTTT.

The chain links TRBV28 to TRBJ2-5, with D perhaps TRBD2 (6 bases). From germline, CDR1 is MDHEN and CDR2 SYDVKM. The CDR3 totals 14 residues. The germline V and J ends were trimmed by 6 bases and 5 bases, with 16 bases remaining between them. CDR3 residues: CASSLGGPWETQYF. The DNA for the CDR3 is TGTGCCAGCAGCTTGGGGGGACCATGGGAGACCCAGTACTTC.

The chain recombines TRBV23-1 with TRBJ1-2, with 9 bases matching TRBD1. Being an ORF, TRBV23-1 has a function that is uncertain. The CDR3 is 16 amino acids. V dropped 11 bases and J dropped 4; count of bases not matched to a gene: 17. This CDR3 reads CAGAKQGARLVYGYTF. The CDR3 bases are TGCGCCGGAGCGAAACAGGGGGCGCGTCTTGTCTATGGCTACACCTTC.

The chain has TRBV7-8 and TRBJ2-2; TRBD2 is a possible D gene (6 bases). The CDR3 spans 17 residues. Trimming left V 5 bases short and J 4 bases short, with 20 bases between. The V gene's germline CDR1 is SGHVS and CDR2 FQNEAQ. CDR3 residues: CASSTPGLRAGTGELFF. CDR3 DNA sequence: TGTGCCAGCAGCACTCCGGGACTCAGGGCGGGCACCGGGGAGCTGTTTTTT.

The V and J genes are TRBV3-1 (or the pseudogene TRBV3-2) and TRBJ2-3; D ambiguous. Germline lookup yields CDR1 LGHDT and CDR2 YNNKEL (reference sequence). This CDR3 region has 15 residues. The V and J ends lost 4 bases and 1 base respectively, with 12 bases between them. CDR3 protein: CASSPSAAGTDTQYF. DNA of the CDR3: TGTGCCAGCAGCCCCTCGGCGGCAGGCACAGATACGCAGTATTTT.

The chain combines TRBV4-2 with TRBJ2-3, with TRBD1 matching over 8 bases. From germline, CDR1 is LGHNA and CDR2 YNFKEQ. This CDR3 is built from 16 residues. V trimming: 3 bases; J trimming: 4 bases; junction bases outside the gene matches: 9. CDR3 bases: TGTGCCAGCAGCCAGGTAACAGGGGGAGGACCAGATACGCAGTATTTT. This gives the protein CASSQVTGGGPDTQYF.

The chain joins TRBV25-1 to TRBJ1-1; 10 bases fit TRBD1. Per germline, CDR1 MGHDK and CDR2 SYGVNS. Unmatched junction bases numbered 6, after V lost 8 bases and J lost 6 bases. This CDR3 comprises 13 residues. The CDR3 reads CASRDRGTSEAFF. The CDR3 DNA follows: TGTGCCAGCCGGGACAGGGGAACCTCTGAAGCTTTCTTT.

V gene TRBV28 combines with J gene TRBJ2-7; TRBD2 agrees at 10 bases. V shed 5 bases, J shed 2 bases, and the junction held 12 bases outside the gene matches. The CDR3 covers 17 residues. CDR1 MDHEN and CDR2 SYDVKM come from the germline V gene. The CDR3 here is CASSPLGAGGLTYEQYF. CDR3 nucleotide sequence: TGTGCCAGCAGTCCCCTAGGAGCGGGGGGGCTAACCTACGAGCAGTACTTC.

J is TRBJ1-1 and V is TRBV2; weak D call: TRBD1 (6 bases). The CDR3 is 15 residues long. CDR1 and CDR2 (germline): SNHLY, FYNNEI. V was clipped by 5 bases and J by 3 bases, with 16 bases between them. The chain's CDR3 is CASSQQGLFDTEAFF. Here the CDR3 DNA reads TGTGCCAGCAGTCAACAGGGTTTGTTCGACACTGAAGCTTTCTTT. The full variable domain, rest sourced from reference TRBV2 and TRBJ1-1, is EPEVTQTPSHQVTQMGQEVILRCVPISNHLYFYWYRQILGQKVEFLVSFYNNEISEKSEIFDDQFSVERPDGSNFTLKIRSTKLEDSAMYFCASSQQGLFDTEAFFGQGTRLTVV.

This clone was seen only once. The V call is TRBV2, the J call TRBJ1-2; tentative D call: TRBD1 (5 bases). Germline V gives CDR1 SNHLY, CDR2 FYNNEI. This CDR3 contains 12 residues. V was pared by 6 bases and J by 4 bases, with 9 bases between. The CDR3: CASSEDTYGYTF. CDR3 nucleotides: TGTGCCAGCAGCGAGGACACCTATGGCTACACCTTC.

This chain joins TRBV3-1 (or the pseudogene TRBV3-2) and TRBJ2-2, with 7 bases fitting TRBD1. The V and J ends lost 1 base and 1 base, in that order; junction bases with no gene match: 9. The V gene's germline CDR1 is LGHDT and CDR2 YNNKEL (reference sequence). This CDR3 is 18 amino acids long. CDR3 loop: CASSQVVPRTGNTGELFF. Written as DNA, the CDR3 is TGTGCCAGCAGCCAAGTAGTTCCTCGGACAGGGAACACCGGGGAGCTGTTTTTT.

This clone was observed a handful of times. The chain recombines TRBV2 with TRBJ1-6, with D unclear. The length of the CDR3 is 15 residues. V lost 3 bases and J 0 bases, leaving 6 bases between the germline ends. Germline V gene lookup returns CDR1 SNHLY and CDR2 FYNNEI. The CDR3 region has the DNA TGTGCCAGCAGTGATGACATCTCCTATAATTCACCCCTCCACTTT. This translates into CASSDDISYNSPLHF.

The chain links TRBV18 to TRBJ1-6; TRBD1 agrees at 9 bases. Per the germline V gene, CDR1 is KGHSH and CDR2 is LQKENI. The CDR3 is 15 residues long. Trimming removed 6 bases from V and 9 bases from J; junction bases left unmatched: 9. The CDR3 bases are TGTGCCAGCTCGTTCGGACAGGGGCGAAGTTCACCCCTCCACTTT. This gives the protein CASSFGQGRSSPLHF.

This clone occurred once. This chain links TRBV28 with TRBJ1-2; 8 nucleotides match TRBD1. CDR1 and CDR2 from the germline V gene are MDHEN and SYDVKM. Unmatched junction bases numbered 8, after V lost 7 bases and J lost 7 bases. This CDR3 contains 13 residues. This CDR3 is CASNSGTGGGYTF. Written as DNA, the CDR3 is TGTGCCAGCAACTCCGGGACAGGCGGTGGCTACACCTTC.

This chain links TRBV27 with TRBJ2-1; D possibly corresponds to TRBD2 (6 bases). Germline V gene sequence: CDR1 MNHEY, CDR2 SMNVEV (reference sequence). The CDR3 consists of 14 residues. The germline V and J ends were trimmed by 3 bases and 4 bases, with 10 bases remaining between them. The chain's CDR3 is CASSFGGLYNEQFF. The CDR3 bases are TGTGCCAGCAGTTTTGGAGGGTTGTACAATGAGCAGTTCTTC.